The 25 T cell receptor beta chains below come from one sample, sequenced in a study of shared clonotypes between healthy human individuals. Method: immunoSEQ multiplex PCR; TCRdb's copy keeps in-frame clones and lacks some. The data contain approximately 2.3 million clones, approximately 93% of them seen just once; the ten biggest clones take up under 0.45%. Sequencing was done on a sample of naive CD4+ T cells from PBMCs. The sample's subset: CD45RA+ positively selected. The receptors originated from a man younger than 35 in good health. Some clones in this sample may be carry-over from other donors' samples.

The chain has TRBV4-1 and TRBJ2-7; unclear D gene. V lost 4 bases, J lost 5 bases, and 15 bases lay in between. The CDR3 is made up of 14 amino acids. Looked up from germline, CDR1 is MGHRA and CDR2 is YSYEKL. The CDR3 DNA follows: TGCGCCAGCAGCCCCCTTCCGATGAGCCACGAGCAGTACTTC. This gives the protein CASSPLPMSHEQYF.

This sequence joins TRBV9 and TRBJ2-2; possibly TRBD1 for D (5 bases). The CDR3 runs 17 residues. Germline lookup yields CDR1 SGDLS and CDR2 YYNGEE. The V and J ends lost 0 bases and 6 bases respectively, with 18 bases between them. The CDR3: CASSVGQGIRSSGELFF. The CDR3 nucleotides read TGTGCCAGCAGCGTAGGTCAGGGAATAAGGTCTTCCGGGGAGCTGTTTTTT.

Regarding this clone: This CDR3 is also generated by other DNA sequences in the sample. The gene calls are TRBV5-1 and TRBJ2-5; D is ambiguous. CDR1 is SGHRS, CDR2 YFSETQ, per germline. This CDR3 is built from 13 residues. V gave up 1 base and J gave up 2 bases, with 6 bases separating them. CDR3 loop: CASSLRQQETQYF. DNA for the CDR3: TGCGCCAGCAGCTTGAGACAACAAGAGACCCAGTACTTC. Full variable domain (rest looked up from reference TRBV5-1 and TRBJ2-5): KAGVTQTPRYLIKTRGQQVTLSCSPISGHRSVSWYQQTPGQGLQFLFEYFSETQRNKGNFPGRFSGRQFSNSRSEMNVSTLELGDSALYLCASSLRQQETQYFGPGTRLLVL.

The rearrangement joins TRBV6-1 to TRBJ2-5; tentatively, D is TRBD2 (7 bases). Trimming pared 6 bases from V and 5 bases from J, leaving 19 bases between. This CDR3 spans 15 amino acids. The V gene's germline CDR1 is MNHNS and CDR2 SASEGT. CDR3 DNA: TGTGCCAGCAGCCCCATGGCGGGGGCCGACGAGACCCAGTACTTC. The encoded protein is CASSPMAGADETQYF.

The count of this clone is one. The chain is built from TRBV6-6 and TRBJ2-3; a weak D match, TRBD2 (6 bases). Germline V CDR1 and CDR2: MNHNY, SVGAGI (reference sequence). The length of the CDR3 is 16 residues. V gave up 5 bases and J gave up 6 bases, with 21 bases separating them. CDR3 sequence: CASSPRLLGGYDTQYF. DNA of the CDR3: TGTGCCAGCAGTCCGAGACTCCTCGGGGGTTACGATACGCAGTATTTT.

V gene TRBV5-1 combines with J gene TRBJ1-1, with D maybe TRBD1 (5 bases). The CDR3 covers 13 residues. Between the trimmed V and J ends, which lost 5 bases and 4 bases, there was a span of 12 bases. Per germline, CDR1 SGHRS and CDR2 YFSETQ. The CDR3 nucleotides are TGCGCCAGCAGAGAGAGCAGGGTCACTGAAGCTTTCTTT. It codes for CASRESRVTEAFF.

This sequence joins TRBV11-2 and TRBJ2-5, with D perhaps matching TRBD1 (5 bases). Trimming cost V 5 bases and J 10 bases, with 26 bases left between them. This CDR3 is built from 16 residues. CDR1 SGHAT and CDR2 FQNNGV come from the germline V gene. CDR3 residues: CASSGPGPGPSVGQYF. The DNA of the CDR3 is TGTGCCAGCAGCGGACCCGGCCCAGGGCCCTCAGTGGGCCAGTACTTC. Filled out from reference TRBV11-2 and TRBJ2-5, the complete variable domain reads EAGVAQSPRYKIIEKRQSVAFWCNPISGHATLYWYQQILGQGPKLLIQFQNNGVVDDSQLPKDRFSAERLKGVDSTLKIQPAKLEDSAVYLCASSGPGPGPSVGQYFGPGTRLLVL.

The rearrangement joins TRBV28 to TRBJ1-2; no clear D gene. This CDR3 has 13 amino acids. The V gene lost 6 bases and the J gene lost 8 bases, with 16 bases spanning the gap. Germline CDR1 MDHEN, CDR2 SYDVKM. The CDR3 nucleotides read TGTGCCAGCAGAGAGCGAGGGTCGAGAGGCTACACCTTC. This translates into CASRERGSRGYTF.

The CDR3 nucleotides read TGTGCCAGCAGCGTGGGGACTTCATACAATGAGCAGTTCTTC. Translation gives CASSVGTSYNEQFF. V and J are TRBV7-9 and TRBJ2-1; TRBD2 is a possible D gene (6 bases). The CDR3 spans 14 residues. The germline V and J ends were trimmed by 5 bases and 4 bases, with 12 bases remaining between them. Germline lookup yields CDR1 SEHNR and CDR2 FQNEAQ (reference sequence).

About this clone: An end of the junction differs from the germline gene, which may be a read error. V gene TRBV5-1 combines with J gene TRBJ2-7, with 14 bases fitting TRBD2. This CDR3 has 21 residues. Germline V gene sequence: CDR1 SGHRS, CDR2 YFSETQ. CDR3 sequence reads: CANSSVGTSGSLGTRAYEQYF. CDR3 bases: TGCGCCAACAGCTCCGTAGGGACTAGCGGGAGTTTAGGAACCCGCGCCTACGAGCAGTACTTC.

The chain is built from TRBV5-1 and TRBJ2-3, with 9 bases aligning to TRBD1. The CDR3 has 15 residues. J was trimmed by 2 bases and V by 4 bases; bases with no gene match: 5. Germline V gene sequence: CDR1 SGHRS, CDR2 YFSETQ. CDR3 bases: TGCGCCAGCAGCCCTTGGACAGGGGACACAGATACGCAGTATTTT. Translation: CASSPWTGDTDTQYF.

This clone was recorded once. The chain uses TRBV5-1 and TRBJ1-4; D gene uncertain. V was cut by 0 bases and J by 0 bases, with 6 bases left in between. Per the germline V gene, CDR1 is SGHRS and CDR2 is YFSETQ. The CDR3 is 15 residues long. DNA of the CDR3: TGCGCCAGCAGCTTGGGAGTGACAACTAATGAAAAACTGTTTTTT. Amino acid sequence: CASSLGVTTNEKLFF.

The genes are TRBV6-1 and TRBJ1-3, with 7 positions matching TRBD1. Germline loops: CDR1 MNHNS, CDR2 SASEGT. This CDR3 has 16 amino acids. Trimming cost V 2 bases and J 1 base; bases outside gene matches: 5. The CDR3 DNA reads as TGTGCCAGCAGTGAAAAGGGACAGACATCTGGAAACACCATATATTTT. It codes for CASSEKGQTSGNTIYF.

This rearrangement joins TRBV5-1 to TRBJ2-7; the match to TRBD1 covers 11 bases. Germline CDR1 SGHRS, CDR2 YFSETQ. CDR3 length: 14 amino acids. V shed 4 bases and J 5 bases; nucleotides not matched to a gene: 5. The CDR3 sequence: CASSTDRGRNEQYF. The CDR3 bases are TGCGCCAGCAGCACGGACAGGGGGCGAAACGAGCAGTACTTC. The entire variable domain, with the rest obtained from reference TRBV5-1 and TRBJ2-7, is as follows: KAGVTQTPRYLIKTRGQQVTLSCSPISGHRSVSWYQQTPGQGLQFLFEYFSETQRNKGNFPGRFSGRQFSNSRSEMNVSTLELGDSALYLCASSTDRGRNEQYFGPGTRLTVT.

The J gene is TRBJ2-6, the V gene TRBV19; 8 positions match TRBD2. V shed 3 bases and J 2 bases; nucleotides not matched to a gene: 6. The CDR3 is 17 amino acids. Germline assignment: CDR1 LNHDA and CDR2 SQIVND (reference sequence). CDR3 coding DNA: TGTGCCAGTAGTATTACAACAGCGGGAGCTGGGGCCAACGTCCTGACTTTC. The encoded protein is CASSITTAGAGANVLTF.

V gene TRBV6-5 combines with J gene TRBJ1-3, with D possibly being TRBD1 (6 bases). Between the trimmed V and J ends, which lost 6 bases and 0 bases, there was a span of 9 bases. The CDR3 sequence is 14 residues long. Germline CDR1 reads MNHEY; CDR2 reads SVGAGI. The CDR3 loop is CASRGGHSGNTIYF. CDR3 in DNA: TGTGCCAGCAGGGGGGGACACTCTGGAAACACCATATATTTT.

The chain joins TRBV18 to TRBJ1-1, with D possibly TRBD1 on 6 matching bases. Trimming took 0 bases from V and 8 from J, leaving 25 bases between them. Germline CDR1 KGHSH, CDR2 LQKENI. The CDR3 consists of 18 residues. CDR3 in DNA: TGTGCCAGCTCACCACCGAGGGGGGCAGCTGGGCCGGGTCTCGAAGCTTTCTTT. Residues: CASSPPRGAAGPGLEAFF. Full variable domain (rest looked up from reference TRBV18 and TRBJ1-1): NAGVMQNPRHLVRRRGQEARLRCSPMKGHSHVYWYRQLPEEGLKFMVYLQKENIIDESGMPKERFSAEFPKEGPSILRIQQVVRGDSAAYFCASSPPRGAAGPGLEAFFGQGTRLTVV.

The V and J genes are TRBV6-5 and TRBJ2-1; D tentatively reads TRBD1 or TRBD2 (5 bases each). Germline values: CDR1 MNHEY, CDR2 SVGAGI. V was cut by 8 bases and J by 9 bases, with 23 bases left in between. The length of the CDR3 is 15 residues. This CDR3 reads CASSPDHPGTSEQFF. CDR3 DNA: TGTGCCAGCTCCCCGGACCATCCGGGGACCTCTGAGCAGTTCTTC.

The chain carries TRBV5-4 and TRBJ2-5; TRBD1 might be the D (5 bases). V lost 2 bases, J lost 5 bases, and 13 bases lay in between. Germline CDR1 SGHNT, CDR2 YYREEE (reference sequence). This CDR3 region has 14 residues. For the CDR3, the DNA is TGTGCCAGCAGCTTACCCAGGGAAGGGGAGACCCAGTACTTC. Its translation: CASSLPREGETQYF.

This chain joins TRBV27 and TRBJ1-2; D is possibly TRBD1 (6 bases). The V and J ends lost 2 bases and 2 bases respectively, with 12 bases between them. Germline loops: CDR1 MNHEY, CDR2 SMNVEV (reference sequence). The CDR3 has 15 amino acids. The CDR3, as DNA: TGTGCCAGCAGTTTAAGAGGGGGTCTCAACTATGGCTACACCTTC. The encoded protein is CASSLRGGLNYGYTF.

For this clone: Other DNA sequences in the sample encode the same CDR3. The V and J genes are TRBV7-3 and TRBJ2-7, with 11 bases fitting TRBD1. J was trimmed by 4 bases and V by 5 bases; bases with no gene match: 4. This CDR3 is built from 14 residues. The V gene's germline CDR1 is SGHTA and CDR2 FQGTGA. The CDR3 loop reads CASSPGTGGYEQYF. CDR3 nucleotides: TGTGCCAGCAGCCCGGGGACAGGGGGTTACGAGCAGTACTTC.

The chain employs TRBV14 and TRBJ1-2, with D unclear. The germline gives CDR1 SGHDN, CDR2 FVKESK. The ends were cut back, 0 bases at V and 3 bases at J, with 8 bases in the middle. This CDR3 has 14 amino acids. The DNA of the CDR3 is TGTGCCAGCAGCCAAGATCCCGACGACTATGGCTACACCTTC. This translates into CASSQDPDDYGYTF.

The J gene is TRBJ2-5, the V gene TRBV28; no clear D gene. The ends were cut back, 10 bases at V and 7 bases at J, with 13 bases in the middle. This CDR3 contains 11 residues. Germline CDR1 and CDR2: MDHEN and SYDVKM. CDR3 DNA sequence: TGTGCCACCCTCGTCGGGCGGACCCAGTACTTC. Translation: CATLVGRTQYF.

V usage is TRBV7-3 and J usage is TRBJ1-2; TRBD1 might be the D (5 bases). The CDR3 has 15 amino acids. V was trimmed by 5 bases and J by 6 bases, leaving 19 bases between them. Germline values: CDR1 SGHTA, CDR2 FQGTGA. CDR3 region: CASSQSGGRANGYTF. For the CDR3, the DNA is TGTGCCAGCAGCCAATCGGGGGGGAGAGCCAATGGCTACACCTTC.

The CDR3, as DNA: TGTGCCAGCAGTGAAGAGGGCCCCGGCTACACCTTC. It codes for CASSEEGPGYTF. The chain employs TRBV2 and TRBJ1-2; D gene ambiguous. Germline V gene sequence: CDR1 SNHLY, CDR2 FYNNEI. V shed 1 base and J shed 8 bases, with 8 bases lying between them. The CDR3 loop spans 12 amino acids.